This T cell receptor beta chain was identified in a study of CD8 T cells in ankylosing spondylitis. Libraries for TCR beta were made by quantitative 5'-RACE with molecular barcodes. MiXCR, run by TCRdb on the 5' RACE reads, gives a single entry per CDR3 protein. The sample has approximately 400,000 distinct CDR3 sequences, 15% to 20% seen once; the top ten hold 1%. About this clonotype: The antigen remains undetermined.

Study-level findings and limits: Disease-linked clones displayed a CD8+ phenotype and appeared relatively rarely in peripheral blood. According to the report, clones linked to the disease were significantly enriched in matched synovial fluid samples taken from ankylosing spondylitis patients. Some of the motif variants had earlier been found in reactive arthritis patients' fluid and blood. For ankylosing spondylitis blood, a TCR beta motif of several highly homologous variants appeared characteristic.

This TCR was sampled from a male donor with ankylosing spondylitis. Sequences were obtained from blood, either unsorted or a sorted T cell fraction (not recorded which).

DNA for the CDR3: TGTGCCAGCAGCTTACAGGGGGCGCGAACTGAAGCTTTCTTT. Protein product: CASSLQGARTEAFF. The chain recombines TRBV11-1 with TRBJ1-1, with 8 bases matching TRBD1. The germline V gene encodes CDR1 SGHAT and CDR2 FQDESV (reference sequence). This CDR3 region has 14 residues. With V trimmed by 2 bases and J by 5 bases, 4 bases remained unmatched.